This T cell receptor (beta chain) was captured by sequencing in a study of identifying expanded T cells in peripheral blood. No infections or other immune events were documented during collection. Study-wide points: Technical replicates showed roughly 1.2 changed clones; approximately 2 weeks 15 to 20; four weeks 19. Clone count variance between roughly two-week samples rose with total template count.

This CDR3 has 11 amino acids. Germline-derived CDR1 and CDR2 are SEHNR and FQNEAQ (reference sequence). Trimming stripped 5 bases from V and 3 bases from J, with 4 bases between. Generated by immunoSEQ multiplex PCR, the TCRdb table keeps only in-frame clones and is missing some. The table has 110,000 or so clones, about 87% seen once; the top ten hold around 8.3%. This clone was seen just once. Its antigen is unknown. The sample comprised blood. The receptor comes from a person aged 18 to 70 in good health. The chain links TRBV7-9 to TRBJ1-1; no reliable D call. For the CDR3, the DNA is TGTGCCAGCAGCCCGGACACTGAAGCTTTCTTT. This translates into CASSPDTEAFF.